These T cell receptor beta chains were read from a single sample in a study of blood T cells in healthy people across ages. TCRdb re-called the 5' RACE reads with MiXCR, one entry per CDR3 protein. Of roughly 930,000 distinct CDR3 sequences in the sample, about 44% were seen once. The material sequenced was blood. Source of these receptors: a man aged 30-40 years in good health. Both conserved end residues are trimmed from each CDR3. D genes are given only for firm matches.

-	TRBV27	TRBJ2-1	ANYKLRTGWAYNEQF
-	TRBV10-3	TRBJ2-6	AISDGGSHSGANVPT
-	TRBV6-2/TRBV6-3	TRBJ2-6	ASSYVGSGANVLT
-	TRBV12-3/TRBV12-4	TRBJ2-7	ASSSLDVYEQY
TRBD1	TRBV12-3/TRBV12-4	TRBJ2-2	ANSSGQGSFTGELF
-	TRBV7-9	TRBJ2-3	ASSLLAQVSPSTDTQY
-	TRBV25-1	TRBJ1-4	ASTKSSSGGEKLF
-	TRBV29-1	TRBJ2-3	SVEADTQY
-	TRBV6-5	TRBJ1-5	ASRPLDTQPQH
-	TRBV25-1	TRBJ1-5	ASSEDSHNQPQH
-	TRBV6-2/TRBV6-3	TRBJ2-1	ASSYVGGMNEQF
-	TRBV20-1	TRBJ1-2	SARLTDPYGYT
-	TRBV10-3	TRBJ1-1	ASAREMNTEAF
-	TRBV12-3/TRBV12-4	TRBJ2-5	ASSLGGVGETQY